This T cell receptor beta chain was observed in a study of cytomegalovirus exposure and HLA in healthy donors. Study details: A subsequent analysis reported that the 120 or so validation repertoires were produced on the same platform that had also been used for the 666 first-cohort repertoires. Overall study findings and caveats: The study put under 200 TCR beta chains on its list as cytomegalovirus-associated. Subsequent analysis revealed that first-cohort TCR clusters tended to co-occur in the 110 or so validation repertoires.

The CDR3 covers 12 residues. Germline assignment: CDR1 PRHDT and CDR2 FYEKMQ (reference sequence). With 3 bases removed from V and 8 bases from J, the gap between germline ends came to 10 bases. Only in-frame clones appear in the TCRdb table, and some are missing; sequencing was by immunoSEQ multiplex PCR. The table records some 170,000 clones, more than 75% of them present only once. The validation cohort, a group of 120 subjects, included the donors and was separate from the roughly 670-subject first cohort. Points on this clone: Its cognate antigen is unknown.

Source material: PBMCs. This chain joins TRBV13 and TRBJ1-2; D gene uncertain. This sequence originates from a man between 25 and 39 years old in good health and CMV-seropositive. The CDR3 DNA is TGTGCCAGCAGCTTTTCTCGGGAAGGCTACACCTTC. Protein product: CASSFSREGYTF.